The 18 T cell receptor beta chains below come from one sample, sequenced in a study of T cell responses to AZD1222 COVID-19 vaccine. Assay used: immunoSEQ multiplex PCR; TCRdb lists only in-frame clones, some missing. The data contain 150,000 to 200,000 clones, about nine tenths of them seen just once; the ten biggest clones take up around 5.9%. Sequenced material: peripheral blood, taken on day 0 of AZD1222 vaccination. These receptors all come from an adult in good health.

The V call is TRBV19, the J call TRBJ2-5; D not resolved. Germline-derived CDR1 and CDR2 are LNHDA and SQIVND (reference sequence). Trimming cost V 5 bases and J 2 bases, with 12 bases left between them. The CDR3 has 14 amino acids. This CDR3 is CASSLGLLQETQYF. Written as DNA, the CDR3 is TGTGCCAGTAGTTTGGGTCTCCTACAAGAGACCCAGTACTTC. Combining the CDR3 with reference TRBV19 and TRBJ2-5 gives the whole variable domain DGGITQSPKYLFRKEGQNVTLSCEQNLNHDAMYWYRQDPGQGLRLIYYSQIVNDFQKGDIAEGYSVSREKKESFPLTVTSAQKNPTAFYLCASSLGLLQETQYFGPGTRLLVL.

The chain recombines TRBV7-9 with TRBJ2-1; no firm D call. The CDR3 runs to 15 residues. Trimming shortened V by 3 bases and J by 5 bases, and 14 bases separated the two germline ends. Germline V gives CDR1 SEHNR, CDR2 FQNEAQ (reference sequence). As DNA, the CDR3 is TGTGCCAGCAGCTTTCCGTTACGGGTTGACAATGAGCAGTTCTTC. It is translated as CASSFPLRVDNEQFF.

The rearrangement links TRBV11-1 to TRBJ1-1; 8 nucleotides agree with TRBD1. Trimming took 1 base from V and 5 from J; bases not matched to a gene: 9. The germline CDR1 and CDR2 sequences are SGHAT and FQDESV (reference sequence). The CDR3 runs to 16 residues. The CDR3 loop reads CASSLEDRAGGTEAFF. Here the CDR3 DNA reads TGTGCCAGCAGCTTAGAGGACAGGGCTGGAGGGACTGAAGCTTTCTTT.

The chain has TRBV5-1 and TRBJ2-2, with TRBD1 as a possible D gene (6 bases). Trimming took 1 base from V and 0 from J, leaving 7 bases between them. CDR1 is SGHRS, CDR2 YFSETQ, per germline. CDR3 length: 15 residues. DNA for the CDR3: TGCGCCAGCAGCTTGACAGGGCCGAACACCGGGGAGCTGTTTTTT. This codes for CASSLTGPNTGELFF.

The CDR3 here is CASSLTSVSYNEQFF. The CDR3, as DNA: TGTGCCAGCAGCCTGACTAGCGTTTCCTACAATGAGCAGTTCTTC. This sequence joins TRBV5-8 and TRBJ2-1; 8 positions agree with TRBD2. J gave up 1 base and V 4 bases, and 4 bases lay outside the gene matches. The CDR3 totals 15 residues. Germline CDR1 is SGHTS and CDR2 is YDEGEE. The full variable domain, its missing parts supplied by reference TRBV5-8 and TRBJ2-1, is EAGVTQSPTHLIKTRGQQATLRCSPISGHTSVYWYQQALGLGLQFLLWYDEGEERNRGNFPPRFSGRQFPNYSSELNVNALELEDSALYLCASSLTSVSYNEQFFGPGTRLTVL.

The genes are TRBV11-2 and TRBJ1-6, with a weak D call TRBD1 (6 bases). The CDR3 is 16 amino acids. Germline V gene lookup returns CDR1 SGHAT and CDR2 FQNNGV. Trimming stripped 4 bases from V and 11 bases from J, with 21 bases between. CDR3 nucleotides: TGTGCCAGCAGCTCTTTACGGGGGGCAAGGGGACCACCCCTCCACTTT. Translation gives CASSSLRGARGPPLHF. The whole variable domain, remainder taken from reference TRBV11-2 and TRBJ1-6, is EAGVAQSPRYKIIEKRQSVAFWCNPISGHATLYWYQQILGQGPKLLIQFQNNGVVDDSQLPKDRFSAERLKGVDSTLKIQPAKLEDSAVYLCASSSLRGARGPPLHFGNGTRLTVT.

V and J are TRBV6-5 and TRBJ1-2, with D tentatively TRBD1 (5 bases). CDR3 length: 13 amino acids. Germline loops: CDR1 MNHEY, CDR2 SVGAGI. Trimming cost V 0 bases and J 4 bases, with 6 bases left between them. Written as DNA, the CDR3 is TGTGCCAGCAGTTACTCGGGGGGCTATGGCTACACCTTC. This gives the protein CASSYSGGYGYTF.

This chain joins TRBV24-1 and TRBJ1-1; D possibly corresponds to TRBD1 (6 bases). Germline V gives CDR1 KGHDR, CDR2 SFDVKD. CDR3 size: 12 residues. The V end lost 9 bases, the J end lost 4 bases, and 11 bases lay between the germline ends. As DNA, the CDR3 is TGTGCCACCGCGGGCAGGGGCACTGAAGCTTTCTTT. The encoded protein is CATAGRGTEAFF.

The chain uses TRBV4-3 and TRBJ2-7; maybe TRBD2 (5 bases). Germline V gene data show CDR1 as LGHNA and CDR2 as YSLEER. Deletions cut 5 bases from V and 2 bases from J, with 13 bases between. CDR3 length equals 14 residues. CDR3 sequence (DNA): TGCGCCAGCAGCTTCCAGACGGGGACCTACGAGCAGTACTTC. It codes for CASSFQTGTYEQYF.

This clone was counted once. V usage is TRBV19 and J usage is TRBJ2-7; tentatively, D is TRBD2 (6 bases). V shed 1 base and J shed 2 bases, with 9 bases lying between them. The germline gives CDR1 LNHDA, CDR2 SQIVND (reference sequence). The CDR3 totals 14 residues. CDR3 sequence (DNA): TGTGCCAGTAGTATAGCTAGCGAGACCTACGAGCAGTACTTC. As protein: CASSIASETYEQYF. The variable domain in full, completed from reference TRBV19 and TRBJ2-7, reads DGGITQSPKYLFRKEGQNVTLSCEQNLNHDAMYWYRQDPGQGLRLIYYSQIVNDFQKGDIAEGYSVSREKKESFPLTVTSAQKNPTAFYLCASSIASETYEQYFGPGTRLTVT.

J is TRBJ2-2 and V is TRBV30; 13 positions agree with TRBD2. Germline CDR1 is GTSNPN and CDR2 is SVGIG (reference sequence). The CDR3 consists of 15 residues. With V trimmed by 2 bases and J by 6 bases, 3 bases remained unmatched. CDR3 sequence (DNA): TGTGCCTGGAGTCCCGGGACTAGCGGGGCCGGGGAGCTGTTTTTT. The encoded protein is CAWSPGTSGAGELFF. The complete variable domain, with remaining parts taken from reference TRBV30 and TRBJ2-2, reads SQTIHQWPATLVQPVGSPLSLECTVEGTSNPNLYWYRQAAGRGLQLLFYSVGIGQISSEVPQNLSASRPQDRQFILSSKKLLLSDSGFYLCAWSPGTSGAGELFFGEGSRLTVL.

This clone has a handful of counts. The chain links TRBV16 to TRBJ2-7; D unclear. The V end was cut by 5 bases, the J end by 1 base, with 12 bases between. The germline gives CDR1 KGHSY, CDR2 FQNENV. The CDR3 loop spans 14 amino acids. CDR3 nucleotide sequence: TGTGCCAGCAGCTTAAACGGCCAGTCCTACGAGCAGTACTTC. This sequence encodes CASSLNGQSYEQYF.

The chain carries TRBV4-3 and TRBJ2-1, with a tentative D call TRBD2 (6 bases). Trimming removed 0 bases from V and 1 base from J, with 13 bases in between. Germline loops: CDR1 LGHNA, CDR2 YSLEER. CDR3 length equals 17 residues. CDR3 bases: TGCGCCAGCAGCCAAGAACTGGGACTGGTATCCTACAATGAGCAGTTCTTC. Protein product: CASSQELGLVSYNEQFF.

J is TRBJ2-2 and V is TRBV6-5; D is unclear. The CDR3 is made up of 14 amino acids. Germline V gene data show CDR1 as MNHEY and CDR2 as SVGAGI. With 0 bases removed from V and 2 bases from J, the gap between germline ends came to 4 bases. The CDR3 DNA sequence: TGTGCCAGCAGTTACTCGACAAACACCGGGGAGCTGTTTTTT. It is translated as CASSYSTNTGELFF.

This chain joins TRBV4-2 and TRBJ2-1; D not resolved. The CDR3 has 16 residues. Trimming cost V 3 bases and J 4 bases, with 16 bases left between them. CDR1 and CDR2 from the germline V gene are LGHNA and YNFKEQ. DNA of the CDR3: TGTGCCAGCAGCCAGCCAACTTCCCCCTTATACAATGAGCAGTTCTTC. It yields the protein CASSQPTSPLYNEQFF.

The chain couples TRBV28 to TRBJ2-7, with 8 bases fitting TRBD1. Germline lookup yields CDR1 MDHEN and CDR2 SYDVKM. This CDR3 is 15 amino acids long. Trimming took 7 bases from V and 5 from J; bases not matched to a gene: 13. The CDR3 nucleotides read TGTGCCAGCACCGCCGGGTTTTACAGGGGGAACGAGCAGTACTTC. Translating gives CASTAGFYRGNEQYF. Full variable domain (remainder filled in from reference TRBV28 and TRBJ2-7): DVKVTQSSRYLVKRTGEKVFLECVQDMDHENMFWYRQDPGLGLRLIYFSYDVKMKEKGDIPEGYSVSREKKERFSLILESASTNQTSMYLCASTAGFYRGNEQYFGPGTRLTVT.

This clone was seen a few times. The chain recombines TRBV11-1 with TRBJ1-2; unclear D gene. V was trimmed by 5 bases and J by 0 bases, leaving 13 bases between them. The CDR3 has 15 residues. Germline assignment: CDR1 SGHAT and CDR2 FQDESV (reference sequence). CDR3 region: CASSPEDAPNYGYTF. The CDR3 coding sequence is TGTGCCAGCAGCCCCGAGGACGCACCTAACTATGGCTACACCTTC.

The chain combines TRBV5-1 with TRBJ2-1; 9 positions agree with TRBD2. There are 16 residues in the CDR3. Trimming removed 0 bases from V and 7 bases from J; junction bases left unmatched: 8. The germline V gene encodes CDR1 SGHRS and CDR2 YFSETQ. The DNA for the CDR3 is TGCGCCAGCAGCTTGGCCGCGGGAGGGCCTTTTAATGAGCAGTTCTTC. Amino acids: CASSLAAGGPFNEQFF.